The 9 T cell receptor beta chains listed next were all sequenced from one sample in a study of shared clonotypes between healthy human individuals. The data were produced by immunoSEQ multiplex PCR, yet TCRdb's version contains in-frame clones alone and is incomplete. The repertoire holds around 2.1 million clones, under 97% seen once, with 0.1% to 0.15% in the top ten. The sequenced sample consisted of naive CD4+ T cells sorted from blood. Specified subset: CD45RA+ positively selected. The receptor source for this set is a man aged 18-30 years in good health.

The chain's CDR3 is CASSYTENSPLHF. CDR3 sequence (DNA): TGTGCCAGCAGTTACACGGAGAATTCACCCCTCCACTTT. V gene TRBV6-5 combines with J gene TRBJ1-6; no clear D gene. V lost 2 bases to trimming and J lost 7 bases, with 6 bases between them. Germline CDR1 is MNHEY and CDR2 is SVGAGI. The CDR3 loop spans 13 amino acids.

The chain couples TRBV7-8 to TRBJ2-5; D gene unclear. The CDR3 sequence is 14 residues long. Per germline, CDR1 SGHVS and CDR2 FQNEAQ. The germline V and J ends were trimmed by 5 bases and 4 bases, with 14 bases remaining between them. The CDR3 loop is CASSPLPPRETQYF. CDR3 DNA sequence: TGTGCCAGCAGCCCCCTACCACCGAGAGAGACCCAGTACTTC.

The rearrangement joins TRBV2 to TRBJ1-4, with 10 bases that match TRBD1. With 0 bases clipped from V and 5 bases from J, the junction kept 6 bases outside the gene matches. The CDR3 runs 17 residues. Germline V gene sequence: CDR1 SNHLY, CDR2 FYNNEI. Here the CDR3 DNA reads TGTGCCAGCAGTGAAGCTCGTCGGGACAGGGGAAATGAAAAACTGTTTTTT. This codes for CASSEARRDRGNEKLFF.

This rearrangement joins TRBV7-2 to TRBJ1-6; D remains ambiguous. Germline V gene lookup returns CDR1 SGHTA and CDR2 FQGNSA. The V end was cut by 1 base, the J end by 13 bases, with 11 bases between. The CDR3 runs 13 residues. The DNA for the CDR3 is TGTGCCAGCAGCTTAGATATGGGTCCGCCCCTCCACTTT. It yields the protein CASSLDMGPPLHF. The entire variable domain, with the rest obtained from reference TRBV7-2 and TRBJ1-6, is as follows: GAGVSQSPSNKVTEKGKDVELRCDPISGHTALYWYRQSLGQGLEFLIYFQGNSAPDKSGLPSDRFSAERTGGSVSTLTIQRTQQEDSAVYLCASSLDMGPPLHFGNGTRLTVT.

This sequence joins TRBV7-2 and TRBJ1-2; D not certain. In germline, CDR1 is SGHTA, CDR2 FQGNSA. CDR3 length equals 12 residues. The V end lost 5 bases, the J end lost 7 bases, and 11 bases lay between the germline ends. The CDR3 DNA is TGTGCCAGCAGCGAGCGACCGGGTGGCTACACCTTC. Protein product: CASSERPGGYTF.

The chain links TRBV6-5 to TRBJ1-6, with 9 bases that match TRBD1. Germline V gene lookup returns CDR1 MNHEY and CDR2 SVGAGI. Trimming removed 5 bases from V and 8 bases from J; junction bases left unmatched: 4. This CDR3 spans 14 amino acids. In nucleotides, the CDR3 is TGTGCCAGCAGTGCGGGACAGGGATATTCACCCCTCCACTTT. Its protein product is CASSAGQGYSPLHF.

A remark on this clone: This sample includes further DNA sequences coding for the same CDR3. J is TRBJ2-7 and V is TRBV30; perhaps TRBD2 as D (7 bases). V dropped 0 bases and J dropped 7 bases, with 16 bases sitting between them. This CDR3 region has 14 residues. Germline assignment: CDR1 GTSNPN and CDR2 SVGIG (reference sequence). The CDR3 loop is CAWSVGTGGLEQYF. The CDR3 DNA sequence: TGTGCCTGGAGTGTTGGGACGGGGGGCCTGGAGCAGTACTTC.

The CDR3 protein is CASSANTQGGAEAFF. The CDR3 bases are TGCGCCAGCAGCGCTAACACACAGGGCGGAGCTGAAGCTTTCTTT. The chain carries TRBV5-1 and TRBJ1-1; a weak D match, TRBD1 (6 bases). Trimming left V 4 bases short and J 6 bases short, with 19 bases between. Germline lookup yields CDR1 SGHRS and CDR2 YFSETQ. The CDR3 contains 15 residues.

The chain links TRBV5-6 to TRBJ1-4; 9 bases match TRBD1. This CDR3 spans 15 amino acids. The germline gives CDR1 SGHDT, CDR2 YYEEEE. J gave up 3 bases and V 4 bases, and 4 bases lay outside the gene matches. The CDR3 coding sequence is TGTGCCAGCAGCGTCGGACAGGGGTCTAATGAAAAACTGTTTTTT. Translation gives CASSVGQGSNEKLFF.